Listed below are T cell receptor beta chains from one sample, sequenced in a study of shared clonotypes between healthy human individuals. TCRdb's copy holds only in-frame clones and misses some; the assay was immunoSEQ multiplex PCR. The sample contains around 340,000 clones, 70% to 75% of which appear only once. Sequenced material: memory CD4+ T cells sorted from blood. These receptors all come from a man younger than 45 in good health. The CDR3 runs from the conserved cysteine through the conserved F or W. D genes are given only for firm matches. Clone size is shown for a subset of rows, as once, few, many or a class of expanded clone.

>.|TRBV4-3|TRBJ2-5|.
CASSQVGRELPKETQYF
TGCGCCAGCAGCCAAGTCGGTCGTGAGTTACCGAAGGAGACCCAGTACTTC
>.|TRBV2|TRBJ2-7|.
CASSDWYEQYF
TGTGCCAGCAGCGACTGGTACGAGCAGTACTTC
>.|TRBV28|TRBJ1-5|.
CASTWVEGSFNQPQHF
TGTGCCAGCACCTGGGTTGAGGGATCCTTTAATCAGCCCCAGCATTTT
>.|TRBV5-8|TRBJ2-1|.
CASSLGSVVYNEQFF
TGTGCCAGCAGCTTGGGGTCTGTCGTTTACAATGAGCAGTTCTTC
>.|TRBV5-8|TRBJ2-2|.
CASSLAGGTFNGELFF
TGTGCCAGCAGCCTAGCTGGCGGGACGTTCAACGGGGAGCTGTTTTTT
>TRBD1|TRBV9|TRBJ2-4|.
CASSGGQQIAKNIQYF
TGTGCCAGCAGCGGGGGACAGCAAATAGCCAAAAACATTCAGTACTTC
>TRBD2|TRBV4-1|TRBJ2-7|.
CASSQELSGLAGGSRAYEQYF
TGCGCCAGCAGCCAAGAGCTTTCGGGACTAGCGGGAGGTTCTCGGGCCTACGAGCAGTACTTC
>.|TRBV7-8|TRBJ1-1|.
CASSLGRGEGTEAFF
TGTGCCAGCAGCTTGGGGCGGGGAGAGGGGACTGAAGCTTTCTTT
>.|TRBV6-5|TRBJ1-1|.
CASSLSSEAFF
TGTGCCAGCAGCCTTTCCTCTGAAGCTTTCTTT
>.|TRBV5-4|TRBJ1-1|.
CASSWGGEAFF
TGTGCCAGCAGCTGGGGGGGTGAAGCTTTCTTT
>.|TRBV7-2|TRBJ1-2|.
CASSLQGRANYGYTF
TGTGCCAGCAGCTTACAGGGACGAGCTAACTATGGCTACACCTTC
>.|TRBV2|TRBJ1-3|.
CASSIDSPSGNTIYF
TGTGCCAGCAGTATAGACAGTCCCTCTGGAAACACCATATATTTT
>.|TRBV5-4|TRBJ2-2|.
CASSRTPGVETGELFF
TGTGCCAGCAGCCGTACTCCGGGGGTGGAGACCGGGGAGCTGTTTTTT
>TRBD2|TRBV5-6|TRBJ2-5|.
CASSPRPNGGETQYF
TGTGCCAGCAGCCCTCGGCCCAACGGGGGGGAGACCCAGTACTTC
>.|TRBV15|TRBJ1-2|.
CATSLQGSYGYTF
TGTGCCACCAGCCTTCAGGGGTCCTATGGCTACACCTTC
>.|TRBV18|TRBJ2-7|.
CASSTTDTTYEQYF
TGTGCCAGCTCGACGACAGACACCACCTACGAGCAGTACTTC
>.|TRBV5-1|TRBJ1-1|.
CASSGGKNTEAFF
TGCGCCAGCAGCGGGGGGAAGAACACTGAAGCTTTCTTT
>.|TRBV19|TRBJ1-5|few
CASSIDQAAQPQHF
TGTGCCAGTAGTATAGATCAGGCAGCCCAGCCCCAGCATTTT
>TRBD1|TRBV5-1|TRBJ1-1|once
CASSFGLLGGGVEAFF
TGCGCCAGCAGCTTTGGCCTTCTAGGGGGCGGGGTTGAAGCTTTCTTT
>TRBD2|TRBV5-1|TRBJ2-5|.
CASSFTSGQETQYF
TGCGCCAGCAGCTTTACTAGCGGACAAGAGACCCAGTACTTC
>.|TRBV18|TRBJ2-3|once
CASSPVDSTQYF
TGTGCCAGCTCACCAGTGGACTCCACGCAGTATTTT
>TRBD2|TRBV10-3|TRBJ2-7|.
CAISELAVYEQYF
TGTGCCATCAGTGAACTAGCGGTGTACGAGCAGTACTTC
>.|TRBV9|TRBJ1-1|.
CASSAGPRGTEAFF
TGTGCCAGCAGCGCGGGACCGAGGGGCACTGAAGCTTTCTTT
>.|TRBV19|TRBJ1-4|once
CASSINTPRGEKLFF
TGTGCCAGTAGTATAAATACCCCCAGGGGTGAAAAACTGTTTTTT
>.|TRBV6-1|TRBJ1-5|many
CASSEGGSYQPQHF
TGTGCCAGCAGTGAAGGGGGGTCGTATCAGCCCCAGCATTTT
>TRBD1|TRBV7-7|TRBJ2-1|.
CASSLTDRENNEQFF
TGTGCCAGCAGCTTAACGGACAGGGAAAACAATGAGCAGTTCTTC
>TRBD2|TRBV5-4|TRBJ2-5|.
CASSSKRLAGETQYF
TGTGCCAGCAGCTCGAAAAGACTAGCGGGAGAGACCCAGTACTTC